One sample yielded the 28 T cell receptor beta chains listed below, sequenced in a study of blood T cell repertoires in COVID-19. Clones were read by immunoSEQ multiplex PCR, and TCRdb kept only the in-frame ones, dropping some. The sample comprises 150,000 to 200,000 clones, roughly four fifths of which are singletons, and less than 10% rests with the top ten. What was sequenced was peripheral blood. The receptors stem from an older woman with COVID-19, enrolled during active disease.

The chain uses TRBV5-4 and TRBJ1-2; TRBD1 might be the D (5 bases). The CDR3 runs 16 residues. Germline assignment: CDR1 SGHNT and CDR2 YYREEE (reference sequence). Trimming removed 4 bases from V and 6 bases from J, with 22 bases in between. Here the CDR3 reads CASSALPTGSTDGYTF. CDR3 coding DNA: TGTGCCAGCAGCGCTCTGCCTACAGGCTCAACGGATGGCTACACCTTC.

The V gene is TRBV9, the J gene TRBJ2-3; possible D gene TRBD1, 6 bases. Germline CDR1 is SGDLS and CDR2 is YYNGEE. The CDR3 has 14 residues. The V end lost 1 base, the J end lost 0 bases, and 6 bases lay between the germline ends. CDR3 bases: TGTGCCAGCAGCGTAACAGGGAGCACAGATACGCAGTATTTT. The encoded protein is CASSVTGSTDTQYF.

This clone was counted a few times. The CDR3 bases are TGTGCCAGCAGCTTGGCCAGTCCTGGAAACACCATATATTTT. Translation: CASSLASPGNTIYF. The V call is TRBV5-8, the J call TRBJ1-3; D unclear. The germline V and J ends were trimmed by 0 bases and 2 bases, with 6 bases remaining between them. In germline, CDR1 is SGHTS, CDR2 YDEGEE. The CDR3 consists of 14 residues.

This sequence joins TRBV28 and TRBJ1-4; D not certain. Germline values: CDR1 MDHEN, CDR2 SYDVKM. The CDR3 length is 14 residues. V shed 2 bases and J shed 6 bases, with 10 bases lying between them. The DNA for the CDR3 is TGTGCCAGCAGTTTAGCGGCGGCCCATGAAAAACTGTTTTTT. Its translation is CASSLAAAHEKLFF.

V usage is TRBV30 and J usage is TRBJ1-3; 7 bases line up with TRBD1. From germline, CDR1 is GTSNPN and CDR2 SVGIG (reference sequence). V shed 2 bases, J shed 0 bases, and the junction held 7 bases outside the gene matches. The length of the CDR3 is 16 residues. Written as DNA, the CDR3 is TGTGCCTGGAGTCGGGACAGCTTCAACTCTGGAAACACCATATATTTT. The encoded protein is CAWSRDSFNSGNTIYF.

The gene calls are TRBV10-3 and TRBJ2-5; D is possibly TRBD2 (6 bases). This CDR3 is built from 15 residues. Trimming pared 10 bases from V and 2 bases from J, leaving 20 bases between. The germline CDR1 and CDR2 sequences are ENHRY and SYGVKD. CDR3 sequence: CATSLLEGPQETQYF. The CDR3 coding sequence is TGTGCCACGAGCCTTCTGGAGGGGCCGCAAGAGACCCAGTACTTC.

This CDR3 is CASSIRDTNSPLHF. Written as DNA, the CDR3 is TGTGCCAGTAGTATTCGGGACACTAATTCACCCCTCCACTTT. The chain carries TRBV11-2 and TRBJ1-6; possibly TRBD1 for D (6 bases). The CDR3 is 14 residues long. With 9 bases removed from V and 6 bases from J, the gap between germline ends came to 15 bases. Germline CDR1 and CDR2: SGHAT and FQNNGV.

There are many counts of this clone. This sequence joins TRBV5-4 and TRBJ2-1, with TRBD2 identical over 10 bases. The germline gives CDR1 SGHNT, CDR2 YYREEE (reference sequence). V shed 4 bases, J shed 0 bases, and the junction held 10 bases outside the gene matches. CDR3 size: 18 residues. The CDR3 region is CASSPRGLAGVSYNEQFF. DNA for the CDR3: TGTGCCAGCAGCCCGAGGGGGCTAGCGGGAGTCTCCTACAATGAGCAGTTCTTC. The whole variable domain, filled in from reference TRBV5-4 and TRBJ2-1, reads ETGVTQSPTHLIKTRGQQVTLRCSSQSGHNTVSWYQQALGQGPQFIFQYYREEENGRGNFPPRFSGLQFPNYSSELNVNALELDDSALYLCASSPRGLAGVSYNEQFFGPGTRLTVL.

This clone was seen once. V and J are TRBV30 and TRBJ2-5; 12 nucleotides line up with TRBD2. Germline V gene data show CDR1 as GTSNPN and CDR2 as SVGIG (reference sequence). The CDR3 runs 18 residues. The junction had 9 bases not matched to a gene; V was cut back by 0 bases and J by 1 base. The CDR3 reads CAWSVRWGTSGLQETQYF. Written as DNA, the CDR3 is TGTGCCTGGAGTGTACGGTGGGGGACTAGCGGGCTCCAAGAGACCCAGTACTTC.

The gene calls are TRBV21-1 and TRBJ2-5; the table's D gene call, TRBD2, was not cross checked with the DNA. TRBV21-1 represents a pseudogene. The CDR3 contains 21 residues. CDR3 sequence: CASSPSVGLVLAGGFQETQYF. CDR3 bases: TGTGCCAGCAGCCCCTCGGTAGGGCTGGTACTAGCGGGAGGGTTTCAAGAGACCCAGTACTTC.

The genes are TRBV3-1 (or the pseudogene TRBV3-2) and TRBJ2-5; 10 bases align to TRBD1. The CDR3 totals 15 residues. CDR1 is LGHDT and CDR2 is YNNKEL in the germline V gene (reference sequence). The trim removed 3 bases at V and 4 bases at J, leaving 5 bases unmatched. CDR3 sequence reads: CASSQADRGRETQYF. The CDR3 nucleotides read TGTGCCAGCAGCCAGGCCGACAGGGGGCGAGAGACCCAGTACTTC.

The J gene is TRBJ2-7, the V gene TRBV6-5, with TRBD2 identical over 8 bases. CDR3 size: 14 residues. Looked up from germline, CDR1 is MNHEY and CDR2 is SVGAGI. The trim removed 4 bases at V and 3 bases at J, leaving 5 bases unmatched. CDR3 in amino acids: CASSSGGSFYEQYF. The CDR3 region has the DNA TGTGCCAGCAGTTCGGGAGGGTCTTTCTACGAGCAGTACTTC.

The V call is TRBV27, the J call TRBJ2-7; 7 bases map to TRBD2. V dropped 8 bases and J dropped 6; count of bases not matched to a gene: 10. The CDR3 sequence is 13 residues long. Germline V lookup: CDR1 MNHEY, CDR2 SMNVEV (reference sequence). The CDR3 bases are TGTGCCAGCGGCGGCGGGAGCCTATTCGAGCAGTACTTC. Translated: CASGGGSLFEQYF.

This chain joins TRBV5-1 and TRBJ2-1; 12 bases are a match to TRBD2. Germline CDR1 and CDR2: SGHRS and YFSETQ. V gave up 3 bases and J gave up 8 bases; unmatched junction bases: 6. The CDR3 sequence is 15 residues long. In nucleotides, the CDR3 is TGCGCCAGCAGCTCCGGGACTAGCGGGTACGATGAGCAGTTCTTC. Encoded protein: CASSSGTSGYDEQFF. The entire variable domain, with the rest obtained from reference TRBV5-1 and TRBJ2-1, is as follows: KAGVTQTPRYLIKTRGQQVTLSCSPISGHRSVSWYQQTPGQGLQFLFEYFSETQRNKGNFPGRFSGRQFSNSRSEMNVSTLELGDSALYLCASSSGTSGYDEQFFGPGTRLTVL.

CDR3 region: CASGRTGVNQPQHF. The CDR3 nucleotides are TGTGCCAGCGGTCGGACAGGGGTCAATCAGCCCCAGCATTTT. V gene TRBV27 combines with J gene TRBJ1-5; 9 bases line up with TRBD1. The J segment lost 3 bases and the V segment lost 8 bases, leaving 5 bases of the junction unmatched. Per germline, CDR1 MNHEY and CDR2 SMNVEV (reference sequence). The CDR3 length is 14 residues.

V gene TRBV19 combines with J gene TRBJ2-2, with 11 bases that match TRBD2. The CDR3 is 15 amino acids. Germline loops: CDR1 LNHDA, CDR2 SQIVND (reference sequence). The V gene end was trimmed by 5 bases and the J gene end by 8 bases; junction bases not matched to a gene: 7. CDR3 protein: CASSPVAGGPGELFF. The CDR3 coding sequence is TGTGCCAGTAGTCCCGTAGCGGGAGGGCCAGGGGAGCTGTTTTTT.

This chain links TRBV6-2 or TRBV6-3 with TRBJ1-3; 10 positions match TRBD1. Germline V lookup: CDR1 MNHEY, CDR2 SVGEGT. Germline trimming cut 0 bases from V and 2 bases from J; bases unmatched to any gene: 1. CDR3 length equals 16 residues. CDR3 nucleotide sequence: TGTGCCAGCAGTTACTCGGGACAGGGGCCTGGAAACACCATATATTTT. Translation: CASSYSGQGPGNTIYF.

The rearrangement joins TRBV5-4 to TRBJ1-1; the D is unclear. Germline CDR1 and CDR2: SGHNT and YYREEE (reference sequence). The germline V and J ends were trimmed by 6 bases and 0 bases, with 12 bases remaining between them. CDR3 length: 14 residues. This CDR3 reads CASKETDLNTEAFF. The DNA for the CDR3 is TGTGCCAGCAAGGAGACGGATTTGAACACTGAAGCTTTCTTT.

The V gene is TRBV7-3, the J gene TRBJ2-3; TRBD2 matches 9 bases. Trimming took 4 bases from V and 2 from J; bases not matched to a gene: 4. The CDR3 consists of 15 residues. The germline CDR1 and CDR2 sequences are SGHTA and FQGTGA. The CDR3 nucleotides are TGTGCCAGCAGCTCCAGCGGGAGGAACACAGATACGCAGTATTTT. This sequence encodes CASSSSGRNTDTQYF.

The sample holds a few counts of this clone. Written as DNA, the CDR3 is TGCAGTGCTAGAGAAACAACCGAGCAGTACTTC. Translating it yields CSARETTEQYF. The chain has TRBV20-1 and TRBJ2-7; D not resolved. Looked up from germline, CDR1 is DFQATT and CDR2 is SNEGSKA (reference sequence). The CDR3 consists of 11 residues. V was trimmed by 0 bases and J by 6 bases, leaving 6 bases between them.

Only a few counts were recorded for this clone. The chain couples TRBV19 to TRBJ1-1; 9 bases align to TRBD1. In germline, CDR1 is LNHDA, CDR2 SQIVND (reference sequence). Trimming at V came to 7 bases and at J to 2 bases, leaving 8 bases not matched to a gene. The CDR3 spans 15 residues. CDR3 sequence (DNA): TGTGCCAGTACCCCACCGGGACAGGGAAACACTGAAGCTTTCTTT. As protein: CASTPPGQGNTEAFF.

Of note for this clone: A junction end diverges from the germline sequence, so it may reflect a read error. This rearrangement joins TRBV6-5 to TRBJ2-1; 7 bases line up with TRBD2. The CDR3 runs to 15 residues. Germline V lookup: CDR1 MNHEY, CDR2 SVGAGI. CDR3 DNA sequence: TGTGCCAGCAGGCCAGCGGGGAGCTCCCACAATGAGCAGTTCTTC. Translation: CASRPAGSSHNEQFF.

The chain joins TRBV9 to TRBJ2-5; 8 bases match TRBD1. Germline-derived CDR1 and CDR2 are SGDLS and YYNGEE. CDR3 size: 17 residues. Germline trimming cut 3 bases from V and 3 bases from J; bases unmatched to any gene: 13. CDR3 amino acids: CASSAFRGPDLEETQYF. In DNA form, the CDR3 reads TGTGCCAGCAGCGCCTTCAGGGGGCCCGACTTAGAAGAGACCCAGTACTTC.

CDR3 sequence: CASSQAQGIGELFF. The CDR3 nucleotides are TGCGCCAGCAGCCAAGCACAGGGGATCGGGGAGCTGTTTTTT. The chain carries TRBV4-1 and TRBJ2-2; 7 nucleotides agree with TRBD1. Germline loops: CDR1 MGHRA, CDR2 YSYEKL. The V segment lost 1 base and the J segment 7 bases; nucleotides outside the gene matches: 3. This CDR3 is built from 14 residues.

The chain couples TRBV2 to TRBJ1-5, with 8 bases identical to TRBD1. CDR3 size: 14 residues. V was pared by 3 bases and J by 3 bases, with 1 base of the junction left unmatched. Germline CDR1 SNHLY, CDR2 FYNNEI. In DNA, the CDR3 is TGTGCCAGCAGTGAGGGACAGGTCAATCAGCCCCAGCATTTT. The encoded protein is CASSEGQVNQPQHF.

The rearrangement links TRBV7-9 to TRBJ2-1, with TRBD2 matching 11 bases. This CDR3 is 15 amino acids long. CDR1 SEHNR and CDR2 FQNEAQ come from the germline V gene (reference sequence). The trim removed 1 base at V and 8 bases at J, leaving 4 bases unmatched. CDR3 residues: CASSLVGLAAHEQFF. Written as DNA, the CDR3 is TGTGCCAGCAGCTTAGTGGGACTAGCGGCCCATGAGCAGTTCTTC.

The chain has TRBV28 and TRBJ2-7; the match to TRBD2 covers 10 bases. V lost 6 bases and J lost 6; bases outside the gene matches: 11. Germline V gene sequence: CDR1 MDHEN, CDR2 SYDVKM. The CDR3 loop spans 15 amino acids. CDR3 in DNA: TGTGCCAGCAGGGAATCTAGCGGGAGAATCGGCGAGCAGTACTTC. Amino acids: CASRESSGRIGEQYF.

V gene TRBV28 combines with J gene TRBJ2-7; 8 positions match TRBD1. Germline V gene lookup returns CDR1 MDHEN and CDR2 SYDVKM. Trimming at V came to 2 bases and at J to 4 bases, leaving 7 bases not matched to a gene. The CDR3 extends over 15 amino acids. The DNA of the CDR3 is TGTGCCAGCAGTTTAAATACAGGGGGGATTTACGAGCAGTACTTC. Its translation is CASSLNTGGIYEQYF.